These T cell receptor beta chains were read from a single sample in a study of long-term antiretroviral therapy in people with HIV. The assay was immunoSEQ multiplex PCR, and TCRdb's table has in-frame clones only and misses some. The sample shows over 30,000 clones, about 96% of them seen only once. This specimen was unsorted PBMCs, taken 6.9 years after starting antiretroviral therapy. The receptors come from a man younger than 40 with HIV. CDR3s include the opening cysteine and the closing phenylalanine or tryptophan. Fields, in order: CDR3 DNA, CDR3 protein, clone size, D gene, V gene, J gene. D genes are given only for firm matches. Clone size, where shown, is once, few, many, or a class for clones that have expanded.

CDR3 DNA: TGTGCCACCGGATCGGGGGTTACCGGGGAGCTGTTTTTT
CDR3 protein: CATGSGVTGELFF
clone size: .
D gene: .
V gene: TRBV6-5
J gene: TRBJ2-2

CDR3 DNA: TGTGCCAGCAGCCGTACAGGGGCAAACAATCAGCCCCAGCATTTT
CDR3 protein: CASSRTGANNQPQHF
clone size: .
D gene: TRBD1
V gene: TRBV7-9
J gene: TRBJ1-5

CDR3 DNA: TGCGCCAGCAGCCAAGACACAGATACGCAGTATTTT
CDR3 protein: CASSQDTDTQYF
clone size: once
D gene: .
V gene: TRBV4-1
J gene: TRBJ2-3

CDR3 DNA: TGTGCCAGCAGCCCGGGACTGGACCAGAAAAACATTCAGTACTTC
CDR3 protein: CASSPGLDQKNIQYF
clone size: .
D gene: .
V gene: TRBV4-2
J gene: TRBJ2-4

CDR3 DNA: TGCAGTGCTACAGGGGCAGGTGGCTACACCTTC
CDR3 protein: CSATGAGGYTF
clone size: .
D gene: .
V gene: TRBV20-1
J gene: TRBJ1-2

CDR3 DNA: TGCGCCAGCAGCCGCCCGGGGATCTATGGCTACACCTTC
CDR3 protein: CASSRPGIYGYTF
clone size: .
D gene: .
V gene: TRBV4-1
J gene: TRBJ1-2

CDR3 DNA: TGTGCCAGCAGGTTAGACAGTGCCAACACTGAAGCTTTCTTT
CDR3 protein: CASRLDSANTEAFF
clone size: .
D gene: .
V gene: TRBV2
J gene: TRBJ1-1

CDR3 DNA: TGTGCCAGCAGCTTACAGGGCATCGGGGGGCTGGAGCAGTACTTC
CDR3 protein: CASSLQGIGGLEQYF
clone size: .
D gene: .
V gene: TRBV11-2
J gene: TRBJ2-7

CDR3 DNA: TGTGCCAGTAGTGTCAGGGGGCGCGACACCGGGGAGCTGTTTTTT
CDR3 protein: CASSVRGRDTGELFF
clone size: .
D gene: TRBD1
V gene: TRBV19
J gene: TRBJ2-2

CDR3 DNA: TGTGCCAGCGGGCCGGGGCTCAGAGATACGCAGTATTTT
CDR3 protein: CASGPGLRDTQYF
clone size: .
D gene: .
V gene: TRBV2
J gene: TRBJ2-3

CDR3 DNA: TGTGCCTGGAGTCCGCCCGGGACAGGGGGCATCACTGAAGCTTTCTTT
CDR3 protein: CAWSPPGTGGITEAFF
clone size: .
D gene: TRBD1
V gene: TRBV30
J gene: TRBJ1-1

CDR3 DNA: TGTGCCAGTAGCTCATCGACAGGGGACTATGGCTACACCTTC
CDR3 protein: CASSSSTGDYGYTF
clone size: .
D gene: TRBD1
V gene: TRBV19
J gene: TRBJ1-2

CDR3 DNA: TGTGCCAGCAGCTTAAGGGTGGATACGCAGTATTTT
CDR3 protein: CASSLRVDTQYF
clone size: .
D gene: .
V gene: TRBV7-9
J gene: TRBJ2-3

CDR3 DNA: TGTGCCAGTTTCGACGACAGGGGCGGCGCGGACACTGAAGCTTTCTTT
CDR3 protein: CASFDDRGGADTEAFF
clone size: .
D gene: TRBD1
V gene: TRBV19
J gene: TRBJ1-1

CDR3 DNA: TGTGCCAGTAGTATTTTGATGGGAGAGACCCAGTACTTC
CDR3 protein: CASSILMGETQYF
clone size: .
D gene: .
V gene: TRBV19
J gene: TRBJ2-5

CDR3 DNA: TGTGCCAGCAGTGAAGGACCGGGCAATCAGCCCCAGCATTTT
CDR3 protein: CASSEGPGNQPQHF
clone size: .
D gene: .
V gene: TRBV2
J gene: TRBJ1-5

CDR3 DNA: TGTGCCAGCAGTTTCCCGCACGTGAATGAAAAACTGTTTTTT
CDR3 protein: CASSFPHVNEKLFF
clone size: .
D gene: .
V gene: TRBV28
J gene: TRBJ1-4

CDR3 DNA: TGTGCCAGCAGTGGAGGGACTAGCGGGCCGACAGATACGCAGTATTTT
CDR3 protein: CASSGGTSGPTDTQYF
clone size: .
D gene: TRBD2
V gene: TRBV25-1
J gene: TRBJ2-3

CDR3 DNA: TGTGCCAGCAGCCCAAGACTCTTTCAGCAGTTCTTC
CDR3 protein: CASSPRLFQQFF
clone size: .
D gene: .
V gene: TRBV7-6
J gene: TRBJ2-1

CDR3 DNA: TGTGCCAGCAGTTCAGCAGGGGTTCGGCTATTTGGCTACACCTTC
CDR3 protein: CASSSAGVRLFGYTF
clone size: .
D gene: .
V gene: TRBV6-6
J gene: TRBJ1-2

CDR3 DNA: TGTGCCAGCAGGTCTGCCGGGACAACAAATCCCCTCTCCTACGAGCAGTACTTC
CDR3 protein: CASRSAGTTNPLSYEQYF
clone size: .
D gene: .
V gene: TRBV11-2
J gene: TRBJ2-7

CDR3 DNA: TGTGCCAGCAGTGAAGGGGGAAGGGGTTACGAGCAGTACTTC
CDR3 protein: CASSEGGRGYEQYF
clone size: .
D gene: .
V gene: TRBV2
J gene: TRBJ2-7

CDR3 DNA: TGTGCCAGCAGCTTAACGAACACCGGGGAGCTGTTTTTT
CDR3 protein: CASSLTNTGELFF
clone size: .
D gene: .
V gene: TRBV7-3
J gene: TRBJ2-2

CDR3 DNA: TGTGCCAGCAAACAACAAATGAGGGGGGAGCTGTTTTTT
CDR3 protein: CASKQQMRGELFF
clone size: .
D gene: .
V gene: TRBV6-5
J gene: TRBJ2-2

CDR3 DNA: TGCGCCAGATCCTTTGGAAACACCTTC
CDR3 protein: CARSFGNTF
clone size: .
D gene: .
V gene: TRBV5-1
J gene: TRBJ1-2

CDR3 DNA: TGTGCCAGCAGCCAAGAAGGGGGGGATAATGAAAAACTGTTTTTT
CDR3 protein: CASSQEGGDNEKLFF
clone size: .
D gene: .
V gene: TRBV4-2
J gene: TRBJ1-4

CDR3 DNA: TGCGCCAGCAGCCAAGATATACTTACTTACGAGCAGTACTTC
CDR3 protein: CASSQDILTYEQYF
clone size: .
D gene: .
V gene: TRBV4-1
J gene: TRBJ2-7

CDR3 DNA: TGTGCCAGCAGCCAAGGTCCCGAGGGACTCAAAGAGACCCAGTACTTC
CDR3 protein: CASSQGPEGLKETQYF
clone size: .
D gene: .
V gene: TRBV14
J gene: TRBJ2-5

CDR3 DNA: TGTGCCACCAGCAGAGCACCGACAGCCTACACAGATACGCAGTATTTT
CDR3 protein: CATSRAPTAYTDTQYF
clone size: .
D gene: .
V gene: TRBV15
J gene: TRBJ2-3

CDR3 DNA: TGTGCCAGCAGCCCAGGTGTTACTGGGGCCAACGTCCTGACTTTC
CDR3 protein: CASSPGVTGANVLTF
clone size: .
D gene: .
V gene: TRBV9
J gene: TRBJ2-6

CDR3 DNA: TGTGCCAGCAGCGTAGGTACGGGGAGCTTTATCGATGAGCAGTTCTTC
CDR3 protein: CASSVGTGSFIDEQFF
clone size: few
D gene: .
V gene: TRBV9
J gene: TRBJ2-1

CDR3 DNA: TGTGCCAGCAGTTACACCGGGGCCAACGTCCTGACTTTC
CDR3 protein: CASSYTGANVLTF
clone size: .
D gene: .
V gene: TRBV6-5
J gene: TRBJ2-6

CDR3 DNA: TGTGCCAGCAGTTTTACCGGGACAGGGCTTCAGCCCCAGCATTTT
CDR3 protein: CASSFTGTGLQPQHF
clone size: .
D gene: TRBD1
V gene: TRBV6-1
J gene: TRBJ1-5

CDR3 DNA: TGTGCCAGCAGCCCAACCGGATGGGGTGGGGGGCTCTACGAGCAGTACTTC
CDR3 protein: CASSPTGWGGGLYEQYF
clone size: .
D gene: .
V gene: TRBV11-2
J gene: TRBJ2-7